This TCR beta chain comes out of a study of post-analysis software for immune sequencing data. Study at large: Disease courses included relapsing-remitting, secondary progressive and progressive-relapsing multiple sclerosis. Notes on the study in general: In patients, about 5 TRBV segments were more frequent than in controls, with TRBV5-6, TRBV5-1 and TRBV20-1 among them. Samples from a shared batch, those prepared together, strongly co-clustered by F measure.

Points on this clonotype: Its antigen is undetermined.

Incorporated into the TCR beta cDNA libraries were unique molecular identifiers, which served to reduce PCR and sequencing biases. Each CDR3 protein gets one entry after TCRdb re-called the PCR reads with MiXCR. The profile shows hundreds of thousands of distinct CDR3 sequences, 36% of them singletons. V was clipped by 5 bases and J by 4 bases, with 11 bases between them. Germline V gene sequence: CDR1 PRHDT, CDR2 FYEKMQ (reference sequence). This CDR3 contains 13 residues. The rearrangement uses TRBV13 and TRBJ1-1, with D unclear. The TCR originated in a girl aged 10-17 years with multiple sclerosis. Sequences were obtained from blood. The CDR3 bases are TGTGCCAGCAGCCCAGACCTGAGCACTGAAGCTTTCTTT. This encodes CASSPDLSTEAFF. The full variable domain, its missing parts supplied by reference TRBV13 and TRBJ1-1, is AAGVIQSPRHLIKEKRETATLKCYPIPRHDTVYWYQQGPGQDPQFLISFYEKMQSDKGSIPDRFSAQQFSDYHSELNMSSLELGDSALYFCASSPDLSTEAFFGQGTRLTVV.